This TCR beta chain stems from a study of blood T cell repertoires in COVID-19. Overall study context: Sites in the United States, Italy and Spain provided acute and convalescent COVID-19 samples.

Source study methods: Nucleated cell counts were estimated from reference gene primer amplification. Libraries were prepared by immunoSEQ multiplex PCR; TCRdb keeps only in-frame clonotypes and omits some of them. V, J and clone size derive from that table, while D and trimming were established from the DNA sequence. The sample carries 200,000 or so clones, roughly 90% recorded once. Sequencing was performed on peripheral blood. The receptor comes from a man aged 35-49 years with active or convalescent COVID-19.

Here the CDR3 DNA reads TGCGCCAGCAGCTACCAGACTAGCGGGGGGATCTATGAGCAGTTCTTC. It is translated as CASSYQTSGGIYEQFF. The chain is built from TRBV5-1 and TRBJ2-1; TRBD2 matches 13 bases. The CDR3 spans 16 residues. In germline, CDR1 is SGHRS, CDR2 YFSETQ. V gave up 3 bases and J gave up 8 bases; unmatched junction bases: 8.